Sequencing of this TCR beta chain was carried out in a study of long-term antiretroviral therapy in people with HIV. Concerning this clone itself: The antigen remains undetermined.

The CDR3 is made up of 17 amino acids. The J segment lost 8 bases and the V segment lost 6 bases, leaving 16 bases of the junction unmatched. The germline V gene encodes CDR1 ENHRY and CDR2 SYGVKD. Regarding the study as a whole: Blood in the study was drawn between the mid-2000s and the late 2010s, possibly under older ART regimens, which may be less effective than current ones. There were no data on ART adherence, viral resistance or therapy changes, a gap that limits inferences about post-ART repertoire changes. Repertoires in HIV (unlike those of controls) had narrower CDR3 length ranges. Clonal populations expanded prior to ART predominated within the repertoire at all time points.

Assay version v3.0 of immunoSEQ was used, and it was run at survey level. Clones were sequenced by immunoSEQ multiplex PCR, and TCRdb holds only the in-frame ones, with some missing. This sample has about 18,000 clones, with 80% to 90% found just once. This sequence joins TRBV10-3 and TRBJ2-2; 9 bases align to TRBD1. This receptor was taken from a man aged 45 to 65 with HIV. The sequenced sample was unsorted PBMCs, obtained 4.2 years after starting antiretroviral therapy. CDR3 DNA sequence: TGTGCCATCAGGCCGACAGGGGGAGGCCTTAAGATAGGGGAGCTGTTTTTT. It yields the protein CAIRPTGGGLKIGELFF.